The entry below describes one T cell receptor (beta chain). This table comes from immunoSEQ multiplex PCR, and its TCRdb copy is limited to in-frame clones, with some not included. The sample holds some 2,400,000 clones, approximately 95% seen once. The source of the sample is a study of shared clonotypes between healthy human individuals. Across the whole study: Donors consisted of two women and three men between 18 and 49. Per donor, CD8 memory used one plate, CD8 naive used two, CD4 memory used three and CD4 naive used three.

The CDR3 covers 15 residues. Germline CDR1 reads WSHSY; CDR2 reads SAAADI. With V trimmed by 7 bases and J by 4 bases, 10 bases remained unmatched. The sequenced sample was naive CD4+ T cells sorted from blood. The subset here: CD45RA+ positively selected. The sequence came from a man aged 18 to 30 in good health. The chain uses TRBV10-2 and TRBJ2-3; TRBD2 aligns across 8 bases. The CDR3, as DNA: TGCGCCAGCAATACCGGGACTAGGTTAGCAGATACGCAGTATTTT. Translating gives CASNTGTRLADTQYF.